A single sample is the source of the 11 T cell receptor beta chains below, sequenced in a study of blood T cell repertoires in COVID-19. The assay was immunoSEQ multiplex PCR, and TCRdb's table has in-frame clones only and misses some. The sample yields hundreds of thousands of clones, more than 80% seen once. The sequenced sample consisted of PBMCs or T cells enriched from blood (not recorded which). These receptors all come from a man aged 25-40 years who had recovered from COVID-19.

This clone was seen just once. V gene TRBV5-5 combines with J gene TRBJ1-4; TRBD1 aligns across 11 bases. The length of the CDR3 is 15 residues. Unmatched junction bases numbered 7, after V lost 5 bases and J lost 7 bases. CDR1 SGHKS and CDR2 YYEKEE come from the germline V gene (reference sequence). The CDR3 loop reads CASSLRGTGGEKLFF. As DNA, the CDR3 is TGTGCCAGCAGTCTTCGCGGGACAGGGGGTGAAAAACTGTTTTTT.

CDR3 in amino acids: CASSLRDSNYEQYF. The CDR3 DNA follows: TGTGCCAGCAGTCTCCGGGACTCTAACTACGAGCAGTACTTC. V usage is TRBV27 and J usage is TRBJ2-7; a weak D match, TRBD2 (6 bases). Trimming removed 5 bases at V and 3 bases at J, with 14 bases between. Germline CDR1 MNHEY, CDR2 SMNVEV (reference sequence). The CDR3 has 14 residues.

DNA for the CDR3: TGCGCCAGCAGCCAAGTACAGGGATCGGACACTGAAGCTTTCTTT. It encodes CASSQVQGSDTEAFF. The V call is TRBV4-1, the J call TRBJ1-1; perhaps TRBD1 as D (6 bases). V lost 1 base and J lost 3, with 12 bases in between. Per the germline V gene, CDR1 is MGHRA and CDR2 is YSYEKL. The CDR3 runs 15 residues.

The sample holds one count of this clone. The rearrangement links TRBV5-1 to TRBJ2-2, with D perhaps matching TRBD1 (6 bases). The CDR3 loop spans 15 amino acids. The germline gives CDR1 SGHRS, CDR2 YFSETQ. V gave up 4 bases and J gave up 1 base, with 11 bases separating them. CDR3 nucleotides: TGCGCCAGCAGCCTCGGGACACAGAACACCGGGGAGCTGTTTTTT. It is translated as CASSLGTQNTGELFF.

This clone occurred a few times. This rearrangement joins TRBV7-8 to TRBJ2-7; 11 bases map to TRBD2. V shed 5 bases, J shed 4 bases, and the junction held 7 bases outside the gene matches. This CDR3 comprises 15 residues. The germline V gene has CDR1 SGHVS and CDR2 FQNEAQ. The CDR3: CASSPVASGRYEQYF. For the CDR3, the DNA is TGTGCCAGCAGCCCGGTGGCTAGCGGGAGGTACGAGCAGTACTTC.

CDR3 amino acids: CASSLGQGYGETQYF. CDR3 DNA sequence: TGCGCCAGCAGCTTGGGACAGGGGTACGGAGAGACCCAGTACTTC. The V and J genes are TRBV5-1 and TRBJ2-5, with TRBD1 matching 8 bases. Germline CDR1 SGHRS, CDR2 YFSETQ. Trimming removed 0 bases from V and 4 bases from J; junction bases left unmatched: 5. This CDR3 spans 15 amino acids.

The rearrangement links TRBV7-8 to TRBJ1-5; maybe TRBD1 (5 bases). CDR1 is SGHVS, CDR2 FQNEAQ, per germline. Trimming removed 5 bases from V and 5 bases from J, with 13 bases in between. The CDR3 has 14 residues. DNA of the CDR3: TGTGCCAGCAGCCCGGGTCTGGGGCATCAGCCCCAGCATTTT. This sequence encodes CASSPGLGHQPQHF.

This clone was seen only once. The rearrangement uses TRBV24-1 and TRBJ1-2, with 8 bases identical to TRBD1. With 5 bases clipped from V and 6 bases from J, the junction kept 7 bases outside the gene matches. The CDR3 covers 14 residues. Germline CDR1 and CDR2: KGHDR and SFDVKD. The CDR3 DNA sequence: TGTGCCACCAGTGCCTTGGACAGGGATGATGGCTACACCTTC. Translating it yields CATSALDRDDGYTF.

The chain carries TRBV7-9 and TRBJ2-5; 11 nucleotides agree with TRBD2. This CDR3 has 15 residues. Losses at the gene ends were 4 bases for V and 2 bases for J; bases not matched to a gene: 3. Germline V gene data show CDR1 as SEHNR and CDR2 as FQNEAQ (reference sequence). The CDR3 DNA sequence: TGTGCCAGCAGCTCGACTAGCGGGACGCAAGAGACCCAGTACTTC. It translates to CASSSTSGTQETQYF.

This chain uses TRBV11-2 with TRBJ2-7; D is perhaps TRBD2 (5 bases). CDR3 size: 17 residues. Looked up from germline, CDR1 is SGHAT and CDR2 is FQNNGV. The V end was cut by 5 bases, the J end by 3 bases, with 23 bases between. The CDR3, as DNA: TGTGCCAGCAGCGCCTTCCCCAGGACTCAGACCCTCTACGAGCAGTACTTC. It translates to CASSAFPRTQTLYEQYF.

In this sample, this clone turned up once. The chain combines TRBV18 with TRBJ1-1, with unresolved D. V was trimmed by 2 bases and J by 5 bases, leaving 9 bases between them. Germline V gene sequence: CDR1 KGHSH, CDR2 LQKENI. The length of the CDR3 is 13 residues. The DNA for the CDR3 is TGTGCCAGCTCACCAGGAGACGGGACTGAAGCTTTCTTT. Encoded protein: CASSPGDGTEAFF.